Here is one T cell receptor (beta chain) with its context. Original processing notes: Estimation of nucleated cell counts was performed using reference gene primer amplification. Sequencing used immunoSEQ multiplex PCR; TCRdb keeps in-frame clones, though not all of them. The DNA was the basis for D and trimming; V, J and clone size are from that table. The sample lists around 100,000 clones, roughly 92% occurring once. These data belong to a study of blood T cell repertoires in COVID-19. For the study at large: Samples representing acute and convalescent COVID-19 were sourced from the United States, Italy and Spain. The analysed material was cDNA or gDNA that came from T cells, B-cell-depleted T cells, or PBMCs.

Germline V gives CDR1 MDHEN, CDR2 SYDVKM. The CDR3 length is 16 residues. Trimming pared 3 bases from V and 3 bases from J, leaving 16 bases between. The receptor comes from a man aged 50 or older with active COVID-19. Input material: peripheral blood. V and J are TRBV28 and TRBJ2-3; maybe TRBD2 (6 bases). CDR3 DNA: TGTGCCAGCAGTTTTGGCCCGGGGAGGTCGACAGATACGCAGTATTTT. As protein: CASSFGPGRSTDTQYF.